A selection of T cell receptor beta chains follows, all from one sample in a study of identical twins. TCRdb recomputed calls from the 5' RACE reads with MiXCR, one row per CDR3 protein. The sample holds 250,000 to 350,000 distinct CDR3 sequences, roughly 10% seen once. Another study also made use of these data, one on yellow fever vaccine responses in identical twins.

The sequencing input was CD8+ T cells sorted from blood. The origin of the receptors is a woman aged 18-29 years in good health. Each CDR3 is given with its conserved first and last residue. Each record gives: V gene, J gene, clone size, D gene, CDR3 protein, CDR3 DNA. A D gene is named only where the DNA matches it firmly. For some rows the clone size is stated as once, few or many, or as a class when expanded; others skip it.

TRBV6-2/TRBV6-3	TRBJ2-5	few	NA	CASSTPIREFGETQYF	TGTGCCAGCAGTACCCCCATAAGGGAGTTCGGAGAGACCCAGTACTTC
TRBV7-3	TRBJ2-3	many	NA	CASSAEGGADTQYF	TGTGCCAGCAGCGCCGAAGGTGGGGCAGATACGCAGTATTTT
TRBV5-1	TRBJ1-1	few	NA	CASSLADRTEAFF	TGCGCCAGCAGCTTGGCCGACAGGACTGAAGCTTTCTTT
TRBV6-5	TRBJ2-2	many	NA	CASSSELAPGELFF	TGTGCCAGCAGTTCCGAACTAGCTCCCGGGGAGCTGTTTTTT
TRBV6-5	TRBJ2-3	NA	NA	CASSYNAAGGEDTQYF	TGTGCCAGCAGTTACAATGCCGCAGGGGGGGAGGATACGCAGTATTTT
TRBV29-1	TRBJ1-6	NA	NA	CSVSETYNSPLHF	TGCAGCGTCTCAGAGACCTATAATTCACCCCTCCACTTT
TRBV4-2	TRBJ2-5	many	TRBD2	CASSQGSSGETQYF	TGTGCCAGCAGCCAAGGTTCTAGCGGGGAGACCCAGTACTTC
TRBV4-1	TRBJ2-1	NA	TRBD1	CASSQQTGWDEQFF	TGCGCCAGCAGCCAGCAGACAGGGTGGGATGAGCAGTTCTTC
TRBV11-1	TRBJ2-7	few	TRBD1	CASSFTMTGTGNPYEQYF	TGTGCCAGCAGCTTTACAATGACCGGGACAGGGAACCCCTACGAGCAGTACTTC
TRBV27	TRBJ2-7	few	TRBD2	CASSPREENEQYF	TGTGCCAGCAGCCCACGGGAGGAAAACGAGCAGTACTTC
TRBV4-3	TRBJ2-3	few	TRBD1	CASSQKSLAWQGAEDTQYF	TGCGCCAGCAGCCAAAAGTCCCTCGCGTGGCAGGGGGCGGAAGATACGCAGTATTTT
TRBV5-1	TRBJ2-3	many	TRBD2	CASSGWTSGTDTQYF	TGCGCCAGCAGCGGATGGACTAGCGGCACAGATACGCAGTATTTT
TRBV7-9	TRBJ2-1	many	NA	CASSDQQPSQFF	TGTGCCAGCAGCGATCAACAACCCTCCCAGTTCTTC
TRBV30	TRBJ2-7	NA	NA	CAWTGGISYEQYF	TGTGCCTGGACTGGGGGTATCTCCTACGAGCAGTACTTC
TRBV2	TRBJ2-7	few	NA	CASSEGGRSYEQYF	TGTGCCAGCAGTGAAGGGGGTAGGTCCTACGAGCAGTACTTC
TRBV5-5	TRBJ2-1	NA	NA	CASSLWPLGDNEQFF	TGTGCCAGCAGCTTGTGGCCCCTAGGCGACAATGAGCAGTTCTTC
TRBV11-1	TRBJ2-1	few	TRBD1	CASSARSGTGGSYNEQFF	TGTGCCAGCAGCGCAAGATCCGGGACAGGGGGCTCCTACAATGAGCAGTTCTTC
TRBV11-2	TRBJ1-2	many	NA	CASSQGRDFYGYTF	TGTGCCAGCAGCCAGGGACGGGATTTCTATGGCTACACCTTC
TRBV24-1	TRBJ1-5	few	NA	CATSHGGTGQPQHF	TGTGCCACCAGTCACGGCGGTACGGGTCAGCCCCAGCATTTT
TRBV28	TRBJ2-7	many	TRBD2	CASSGGLAETYEQYF	TGTGCCAGCAGTGGGGGACTAGCGGAGACCTACGAGCAGTACTTC
TRBV27	TRBJ2-5	many	TRBD1	CASSARDSQETQYF	TGTGCCAGCAGTGCAAGGGACAGTCAAGAGACCCAGTACTTC
TRBV5-1	TRBJ2-1	NA	TRBD2	CASRSGLEVNEQFF	TGCGCCAGCCGATCGGGACTAGAGGTAAATGAGCAGTTCTTC
TRBV20-1	TRBJ2-7	few	NA	CSARDWARNIYEQYF	TGCAGTGCTAGAGATTGGGCTAGGAACATCTACGAGCAGTACTTC
TRBV10-2	TRBJ2-2	NA	TRBD2	CASSPGLELFF	TGCGCCAGCAGCCCGGGACTAGAGCTGTTTTTT